This TCR beta chain stems from a study of blood T cells in healthy people across ages. Study-level findings and limits: Among long-lived donors, naive CD4+ cells were more numerous and diversity higher than in aged donors. Diversity was estimated from one million T cells, and these estimates were considered underestimates.

With regard to this clonotype: Antigen: not known.

A sample-barcoded 5' primer and a J-beta primer mix were used in a second PCR of roughly 7 to 11 cycles. Each CDR3 protein is one row after TCRdb ran MiXCR on the 5' RACE reads. Here the sample spans hundreds of thousands of distinct CDR3 sequences, less than 30% being singletons. The clonotype comes from a woman in her 70s in good health. The sequencing input was blood.

The CDR3 sequence is CASSSRDIPGNEQFF. The CDR3 DNA reads as TGTGCCAGCAGCTCCCGGGACATCCCAGGCAATGAGCAGTTCTTC. This chain links TRBV7-2 with TRBJ2-1; a possible D gene is TRBD1 (6 bases). The CDR3 is 15 residues long. V lost 4 bases and J 6 bases, leaving 16 bases between the germline ends. Germline V gene data show CDR1 as SGHTA and CDR2 as FQGNSA.